This T cell receptor beta chain was obtained from a study of T-cell memory formation after mild COVID-19. This clonotype was detected ten times or more. Its antigen is not known. Points from the study as a whole: Certain responding clones were present in pre-infection memory, suggesting participation of cross-reactive memory. SARS-CoV-2 specificity of second-wave clones peaking day 37 was unconfirmed.

Sample barcodes and UMIs were carried by the TCR alpha and TCR beta cDNA libraries that 5'RACE generated with constant-segment primers. TCRdb re-derived calls from the 5' RACE reads in MiXCR, one entry per CDR3 protein. Of roughly 300,000 distinct CDR3 sequences listed, approximately 8.4% are singletons. V lost 1 base to trimming and J lost 4 bases, with 13 bases between them. The CDR3 has 15 amino acids. Germline loops: CDR1 SGDLS, CDR2 YYNGEE. V usage is TRBV9 and J usage is TRBJ2-3; a possible D gene is TRBD2 (6 bases). Sequencing was carried out using PBMCs or a T cell subset sorted from them (not recorded which). The TCR was taken from a man between 18 and 29 years old who had mild COVID-19 (a few samples of this study predate the infection). Cell type and time point are not known. In DNA, the CDR3 is TGTGCCAGCAGCGTATCGCCTGCGGGATCAGATACGCAGTATTTT. Encoded protein: CASSVSPAGSDTQYF.